This record covers a single T cell receptor (beta chain). The target antigen is unknown. The sample originates from a study of cytomegalovirus exposure and HLA in healthy donors. Primers for the PCR totalled 60 Vbeta and 13 Jbeta. Original methodology: Later reanalysis found about 78 million unique TCR beta chains, some 10 million of them shared. The table came from immunoSEQ multiplex PCR; TCRdb's copy has only in-frame clones and leaves some out. V, J and clone size are taken as reported in that table, and D and trimming were inferred from the DNA itself. The sample lists 150,000 to 200,000 clones, around two thirds occurring once. Findings and caveats of the study: There were reportedly fewer N-insertions in an Asian-associated ancestry cluster than the roughly 670-donor mean, in a later analysis. Later analysis identified several of the most significant clusters that appeared linked to common viral pathogens.

The sequence was obtained from a middle-aged man in good health and CMV-seronegative. The sample comprised PBMCs.

CDR3: CASSKYRGPGETQYF. As DNA, the CDR3 is TGTGCCAGTAGTAAGTACAGGGGGCCTGGAGAGACCCAGTACTTC. The V call is TRBV19, the J call TRBJ2-5; the match to TRBD1 covers 9 bases. This CDR3 is built from 15 residues. V gave up 4 bases and J gave up 4 bases; unmatched junction bases: 7. Germline CDR1 is LNHDA and CDR2 is SQIVND (reference sequence).